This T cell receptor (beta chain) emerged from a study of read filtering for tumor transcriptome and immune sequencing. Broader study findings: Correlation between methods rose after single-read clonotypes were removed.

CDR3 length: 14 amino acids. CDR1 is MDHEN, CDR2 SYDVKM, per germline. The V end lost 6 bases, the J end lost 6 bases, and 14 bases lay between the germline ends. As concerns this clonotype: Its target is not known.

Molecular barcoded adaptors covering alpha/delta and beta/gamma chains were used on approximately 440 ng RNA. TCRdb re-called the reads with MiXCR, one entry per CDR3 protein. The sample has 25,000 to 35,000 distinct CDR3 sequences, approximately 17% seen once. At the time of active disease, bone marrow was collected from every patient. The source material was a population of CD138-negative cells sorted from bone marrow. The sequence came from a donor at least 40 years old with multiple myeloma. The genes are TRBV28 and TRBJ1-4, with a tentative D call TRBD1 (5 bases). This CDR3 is CASSSAGADEKLFF. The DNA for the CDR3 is TGTGCCAGCAGCTCGGCCGGGGCCGATGAAAAACTGTTTTTT.